This T cell receptor beta chain was found in a study of beta chain features in type 1 diabetes. Study results and limitations: Type 1 diabetes patients showed a moderate but significant shortening of TCRB CDR3s in all four CD4+ subsets. cDNA-based sequencing might over-represent cells highly expressing TCR. Naive, central memory and Treg TCRB repertoires seemed to resemble each other more closely in patients than they did in healthy donors.

Every sorted population was more than 95% pure. This clone has only a few counts. Its matching antigen is unknown. The CDR3 runs 16 residues. Germline V gene lookup returns CDR1 MNHEY and CDR2 SVGAGI. V lost 4 bases, J lost 4 bases, and 12 bases stayed unmatched. Sequenced material consisted of expressed TCRB transcripts (all of the isolated RNA was reverse transcribed). The assay was immunoSEQ multiplex PCR, and TCRdb's table has in-frame clones only and misses some. The table has almost 250,000 clones, 11% to 15% seen once. The rearrangement uses TRBV6-5 and TRBJ2-7, with TRBD2 identical over 8 bases. Sequences were obtained from naive CD4+ T cells from blood. This clonotype originated in a woman in her 40s in good health. In DNA, the CDR3 is TGTGCCAGCAGTTCCCCGGGACTAGGAGGGGATTACGAGCAGTACTTC. It yields the protein CASSSPGLGGDYEQYF.